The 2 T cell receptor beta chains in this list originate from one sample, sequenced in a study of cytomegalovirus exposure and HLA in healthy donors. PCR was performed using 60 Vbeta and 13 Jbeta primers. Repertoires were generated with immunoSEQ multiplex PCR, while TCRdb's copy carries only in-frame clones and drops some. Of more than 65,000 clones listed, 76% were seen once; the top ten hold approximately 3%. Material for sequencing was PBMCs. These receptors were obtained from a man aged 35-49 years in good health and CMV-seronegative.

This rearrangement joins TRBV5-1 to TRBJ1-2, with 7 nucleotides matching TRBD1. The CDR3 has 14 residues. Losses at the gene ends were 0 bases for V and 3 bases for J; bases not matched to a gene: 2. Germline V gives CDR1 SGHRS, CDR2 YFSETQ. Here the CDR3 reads CASSLGQGDYGYTF. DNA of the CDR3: TGCGCCAGCAGCTTGGGGCAGGGGGACTATGGCTACACCTTC. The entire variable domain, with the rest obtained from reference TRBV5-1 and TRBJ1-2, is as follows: KAGVTQTPRYLIKTRGQQVTLSCSPISGHRSVSWYQQTPGQGLQFLFEYFSETQRNKGNFPGRFSGRQFSNSRSEMNVSTLELGDSALYLCASSLGQGDYGYTFGSGTRLTVV.

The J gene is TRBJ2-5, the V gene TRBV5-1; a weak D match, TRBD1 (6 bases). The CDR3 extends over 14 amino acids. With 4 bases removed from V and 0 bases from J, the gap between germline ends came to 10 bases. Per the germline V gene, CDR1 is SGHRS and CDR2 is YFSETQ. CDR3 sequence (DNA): TGCGCCAGCAGCACCCGGGACAACCAAGAGACCCAGTACTTC. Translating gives CASSTRDNQETQYF.